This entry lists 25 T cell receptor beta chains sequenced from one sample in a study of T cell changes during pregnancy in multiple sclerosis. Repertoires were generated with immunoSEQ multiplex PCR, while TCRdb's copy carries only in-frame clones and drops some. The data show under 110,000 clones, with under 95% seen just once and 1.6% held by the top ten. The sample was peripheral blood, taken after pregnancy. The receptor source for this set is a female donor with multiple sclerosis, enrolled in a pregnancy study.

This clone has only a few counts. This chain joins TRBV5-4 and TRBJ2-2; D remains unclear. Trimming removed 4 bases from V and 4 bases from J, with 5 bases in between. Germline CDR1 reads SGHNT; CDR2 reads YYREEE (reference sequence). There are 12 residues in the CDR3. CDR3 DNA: TGTGCCAGCAGCAACACCACCGGGGAGCTGTTTTTT. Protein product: CASSNTTGELFF. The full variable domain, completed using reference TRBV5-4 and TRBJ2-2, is ETGVTQSPTHLIKTRGQQVTLRCSSQSGHNTVSWYQQALGQGPQFIFQYYREEENGRGNFPPRFSGLQFPNYSSELNVNALELDDSALYLCASSNTTGELFFGEGSRLTVL.

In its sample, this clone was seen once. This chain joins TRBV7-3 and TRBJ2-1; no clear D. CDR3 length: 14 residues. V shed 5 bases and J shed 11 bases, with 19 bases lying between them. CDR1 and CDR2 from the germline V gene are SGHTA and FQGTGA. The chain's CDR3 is CASSLYPSTDKQFF. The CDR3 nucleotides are TGTGCCAGCAGCCTCTATCCTTCTACCGATAAGCAGTTCTTC.

Here the CDR3 reads CSVTGATIETQYF. In DNA form, the CDR3 reads TGCAGCGTGACAGGGGCTACTATTGAGACCCAGTACTTC. The chain is built from TRBV29-1 and TRBJ2-5, with TRBD1 matching 8 bases. J gave up 5 bases and V 6 bases, and 8 bases lay outside the gene matches. This CDR3 has 13 residues. CDR1 and CDR2 from the germline V gene are SQVTM and ANQGSEA.

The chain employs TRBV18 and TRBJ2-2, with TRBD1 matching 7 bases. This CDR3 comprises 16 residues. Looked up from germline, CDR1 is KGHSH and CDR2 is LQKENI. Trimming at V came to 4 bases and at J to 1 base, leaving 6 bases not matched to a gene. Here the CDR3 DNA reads TGTGCCAGCTCACGCGACCGGGACAGGAACACCGGGGAGCTGTTTTTT. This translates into CASSRDRDRNTGELFF.

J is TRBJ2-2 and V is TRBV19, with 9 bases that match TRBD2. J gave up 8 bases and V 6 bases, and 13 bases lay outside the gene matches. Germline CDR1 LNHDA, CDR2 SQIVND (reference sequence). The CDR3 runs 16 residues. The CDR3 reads CASSRRSGGSGGELFF. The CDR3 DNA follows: TGTGCCAGTAGCCGTAGGAGCGGGGGGTCCGGAGGGGAGCTGTTTTTT.

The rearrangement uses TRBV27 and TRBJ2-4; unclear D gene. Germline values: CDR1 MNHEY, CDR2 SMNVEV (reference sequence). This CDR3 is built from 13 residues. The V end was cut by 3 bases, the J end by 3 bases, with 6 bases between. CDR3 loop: CASSFTVKNIQYF. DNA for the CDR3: TGTGCCAGCAGTTTCACAGTCAAAAACATTCAGTACTTC.

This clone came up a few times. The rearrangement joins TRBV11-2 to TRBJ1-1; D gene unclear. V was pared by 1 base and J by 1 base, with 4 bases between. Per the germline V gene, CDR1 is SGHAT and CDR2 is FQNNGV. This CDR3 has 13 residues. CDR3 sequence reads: CASSLGRNTEAFF. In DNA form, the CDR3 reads TGTGCCAGCAGCTTAGGCAGGAACACTGAAGCTTTCTTT.

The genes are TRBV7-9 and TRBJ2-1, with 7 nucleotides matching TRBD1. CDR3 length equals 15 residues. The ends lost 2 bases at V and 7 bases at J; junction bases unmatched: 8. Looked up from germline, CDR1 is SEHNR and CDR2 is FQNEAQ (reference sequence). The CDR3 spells CASSLLFRGNNEQFF. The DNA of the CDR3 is TGTGCCAGCAGCTTATTATTCAGGGGGAATAATGAGCAGTTCTTC.

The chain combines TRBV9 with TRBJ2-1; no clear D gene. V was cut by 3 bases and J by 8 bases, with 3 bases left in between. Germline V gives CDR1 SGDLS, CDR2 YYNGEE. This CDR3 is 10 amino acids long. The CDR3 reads CASSGDEQFF. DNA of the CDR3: TGTGCCAGCAGCGGAGATGAGCAGTTCTTC.

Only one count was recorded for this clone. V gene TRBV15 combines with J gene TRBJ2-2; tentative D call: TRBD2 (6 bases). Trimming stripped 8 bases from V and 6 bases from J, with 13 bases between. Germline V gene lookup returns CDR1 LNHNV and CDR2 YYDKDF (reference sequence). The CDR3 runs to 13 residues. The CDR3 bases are TGTGCCACCGGCGGGATGACGGCCGGGGAGCTGTTTTTT. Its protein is CATGGMTAGELFF.

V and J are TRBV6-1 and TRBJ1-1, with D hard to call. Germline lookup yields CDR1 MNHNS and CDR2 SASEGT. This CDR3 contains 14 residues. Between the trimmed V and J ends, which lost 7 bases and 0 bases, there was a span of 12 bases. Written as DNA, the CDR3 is TGTGCCAGCACCGTCGGGGTCATGAACACTGAAGCTTTCTTT. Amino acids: CASTVGVMNTEAFF.

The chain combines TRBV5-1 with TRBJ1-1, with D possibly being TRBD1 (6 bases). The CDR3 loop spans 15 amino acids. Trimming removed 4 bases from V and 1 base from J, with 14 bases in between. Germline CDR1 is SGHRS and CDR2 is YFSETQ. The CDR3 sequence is CASSPTGNGNTEAFF. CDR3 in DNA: TGCGCCAGCAGCCCAACAGGGAATGGGAACACTGAAGCTTTCTTT.

The CDR3: CASSGLRFFGYTF. Written as DNA, the CDR3 is TGTGCCAGCAGTGGACTGAGATTTTTTGGCTACACCTTC. The chain couples TRBV27 to TRBJ1-2; no reliable D call. Germline CDR1 MNHEY, CDR2 SMNVEV (reference sequence). V lost 5 bases and J lost 7, with 14 bases in between. This CDR3 contains 13 residues.

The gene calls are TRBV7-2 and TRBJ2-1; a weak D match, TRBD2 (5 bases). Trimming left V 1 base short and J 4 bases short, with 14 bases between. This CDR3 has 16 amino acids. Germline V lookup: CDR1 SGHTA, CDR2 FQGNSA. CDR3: CASSLETGWSYNEQFF. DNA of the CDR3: TGTGCCAGCAGCTTAGAAACGGGATGGTCTTACAATGAGCAGTTCTTC.

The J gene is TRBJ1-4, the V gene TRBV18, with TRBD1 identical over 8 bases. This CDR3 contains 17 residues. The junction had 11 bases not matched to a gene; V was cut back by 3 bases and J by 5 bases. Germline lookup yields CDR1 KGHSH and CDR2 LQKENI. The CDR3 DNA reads TGTGCCAGCTCACCGAGTACCACGGGACAGGCCAATGAAAAACTGTTTTTT. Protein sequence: CASSPSTTGQANEKLFF.

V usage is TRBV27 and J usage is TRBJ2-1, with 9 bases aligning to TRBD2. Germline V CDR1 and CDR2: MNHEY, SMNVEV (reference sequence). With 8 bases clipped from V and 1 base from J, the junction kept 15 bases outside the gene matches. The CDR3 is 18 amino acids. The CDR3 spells CASFPTSGRVKSYNEQFF. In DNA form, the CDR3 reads TGTGCCAGCTTCCCTACTAGCGGGCGGGTCAAATCCTACAATGAGCAGTTCTTC.

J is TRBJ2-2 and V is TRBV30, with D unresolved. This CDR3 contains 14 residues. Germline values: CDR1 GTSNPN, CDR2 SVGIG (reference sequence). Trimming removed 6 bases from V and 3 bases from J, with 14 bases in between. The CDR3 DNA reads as TGTGCCTGTAACTGGGCCCCAGACACCGGGGAGCTGTTTTTT. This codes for CACNWAPDTGELFF. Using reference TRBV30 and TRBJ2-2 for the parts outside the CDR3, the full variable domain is SQTIHQWPATLVQPVGSPLSLECTVEGTSNPNLYWYRQAAGRGLQLLFYSVGIGQISSEVPQNLSASRPQDRQFILSSKKLLLSDSGFYLCACNWAPDTGELFFGEGSRLTVL.

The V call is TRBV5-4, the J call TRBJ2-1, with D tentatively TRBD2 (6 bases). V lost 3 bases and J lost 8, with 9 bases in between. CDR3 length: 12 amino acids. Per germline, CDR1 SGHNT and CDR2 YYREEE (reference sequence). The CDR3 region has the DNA TGTGCCAGCAGCTCCCCGGGGGATGAGCAGTTCTTC. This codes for CASSSPGDEQFF.

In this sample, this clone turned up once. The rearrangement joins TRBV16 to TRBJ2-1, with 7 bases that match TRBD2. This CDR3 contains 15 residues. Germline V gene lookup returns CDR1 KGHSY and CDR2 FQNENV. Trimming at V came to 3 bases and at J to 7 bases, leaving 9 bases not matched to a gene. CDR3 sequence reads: CASSQFGGSSNEQFF. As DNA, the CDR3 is TGTGCCAGCAGCCAGTTTGGCGGGAGCAGTAATGAGCAGTTCTTC.

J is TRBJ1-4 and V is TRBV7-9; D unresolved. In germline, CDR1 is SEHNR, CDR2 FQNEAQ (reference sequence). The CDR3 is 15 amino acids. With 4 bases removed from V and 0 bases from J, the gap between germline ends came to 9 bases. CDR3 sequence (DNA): TGTGCCAGCAGCTCCGCGCTTGCAACTAATGAAAAACTGTTTTTT. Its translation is CASSSALATNEKLFF.

CDR3 sequence: CASSPPTSGDQETQYF. CDR3 sequence (DNA): TGCGCCAGCAGTCCCCCGACTAGCGGAGACCAAGAGACCCAGTACTTC. V gene TRBV23-1 combines with J gene TRBJ2-5; 9 nucleotides match TRBD2. TRBV23-1 is filed as an ORF, its function uncertain. The V segment lost 4 bases and the J segment 0 bases; nucleotides outside the gene matches: 6. The CDR3 runs to 16 residues.

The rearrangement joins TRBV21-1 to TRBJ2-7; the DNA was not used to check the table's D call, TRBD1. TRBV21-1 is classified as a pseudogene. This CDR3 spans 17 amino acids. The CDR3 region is CASSEDPGHYPSYEQYF. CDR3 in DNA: TGTGCCAGCAGCGAAGATCCGGGACACTACCCTTCCTACGAGCAGTACTTC.

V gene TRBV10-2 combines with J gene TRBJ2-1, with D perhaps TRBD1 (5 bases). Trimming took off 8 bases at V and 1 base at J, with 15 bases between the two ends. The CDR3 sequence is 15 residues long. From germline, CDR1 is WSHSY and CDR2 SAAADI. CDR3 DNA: TGCGCCAGCGGGGATCAGGGTGGGTCCTACAATGAGCAGTTCTTC. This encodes CASGDQGGSYNEQFF.

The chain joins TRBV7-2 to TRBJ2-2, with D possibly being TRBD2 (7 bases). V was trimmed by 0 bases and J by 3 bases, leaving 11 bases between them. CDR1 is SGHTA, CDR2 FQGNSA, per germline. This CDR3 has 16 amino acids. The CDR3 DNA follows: TGTGCCAGCAGCTTAGCGGGGGGGCCTGACACCGGGGAGCTGTTTTTT. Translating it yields CASSLAGGPDTGELFF.

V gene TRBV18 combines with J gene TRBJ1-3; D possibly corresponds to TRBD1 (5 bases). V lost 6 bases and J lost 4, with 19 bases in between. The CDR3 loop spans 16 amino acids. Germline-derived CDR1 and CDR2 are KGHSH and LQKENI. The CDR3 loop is CASSLGPGGSGNTIYF. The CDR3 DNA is TGTGCCAGCTCTCTCGGACCGGGGGGTTCCGGAAACACCATATATTTT. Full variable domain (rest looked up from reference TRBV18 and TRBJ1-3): NAGVMQNPRHLVRRRGQEARLRCSPMKGHSHVYWYRQLPEEGLKFMVYLQKENIIDESGMPKERFSAEFPKEGPSILRIQQVVRGDSAAYFCASSLGPGGSGNTIYFGEGSWLTVV.